These T cell receptor beta chains were read from a single sample in a study of graft-versus-host responses after intestinal transplantation. Clones were read by immunoSEQ multiplex PCR, and TCRdb kept only the in-frame ones, dropping some. The data show about 3,900 clones, around two fifths seen once. The input for sequencing was alloreactive CD8+ T cells from a mixed lymphocyte reaction culture, taken before transplantation. These receptors originate from a human patient who was an organ donor for intestinal transplantation. Each CDR3 is given with its conserved first and last residue. The order of the fields is J gene, V gene, CDR3 protein.

J: TRBJ2-1
V: TRBV12-5
CDR3: CASGSPTGRENYNEQFF

J: TRBJ2-7
V: TRBV6-1
CDR3: CASRDHPGREQYF

J: TRBJ1-2
V: TRBV28
CDR3: CASSLAGSNYGYTF

J: TRBJ1-1
V: TRBV27
CDR3: CASRRGGTEAFF

J: TRBJ1-4
V: TRBV28
CDR3: CASSFFPFIEATNEKLFF

J: TRBJ2-1
V: TRBV11-3
CDR3: CASSPRTSGTAREQFF

J: TRBJ2-1
V: TRBV6-4
CDR3: CASSDFTSVPPVSSYNEQFF

J: TRBJ2-1
V: TRBV5-1
CDR3: CASSWGLTLKFF

J: TRBJ2-3
V: TRBV7-6
CDR3: CASSLDPDSRYGTDTQYF

J: TRBJ1-2
V: TRBV6-4
CDR3: CASSEGGTYGYTF

J: TRBJ2-7
V: TRBV29-1
CDR3: CSVREMEQYF

J: TRBJ2-7
V: TRBV9
CDR3: CASTERENYEQYF

J: TRBJ2-7
V: TRBV28
CDR3: CASSPLGGLAGWWEQYF

J: TRBJ2-7
V: TRBV28
CDR3: CASSPFRESYEQYF

J: TRBJ2-1
V: TRBV11-2
CDR3: CASSPRTSGTAREQFF

J: TRBJ1-2
V: TRBV28
CDR3: CASSSPRSGGAIDGYTF

J: TRBJ1-1
V: TRBV6-1
CDR3: CASHEGGDEAFF

J: TRBJ1-4
V: TRBV14
CDR3: CASSQDRWVKRGEKLFF

J: TRBJ2-6
V: TRBV5-3
CDR3: CARRGRGRGGANVLTF

J: TRBJ2-3
V: TRBV11-2
CDR3: CASSLVRLGGFPSTDTQYF

J: TRBJ2-1
V: TRBV5-1
CDR3: CASSGPPGHHYNEQFF

J: TRBJ2-2
V: TRBV29-1
CDR3: CSVGDRGINTGELFF

J: TRBJ2-2
V: TRBV7-2
CDR3: CASTLTSGVPGELFF